The TCR beta chain described here comes from a study of PD-1 blockade in classical Hodgkin lymphoma (dated by TCRdb to the early 2020s). Background on the whole study: Nivolumab dosing was 3 mg/kg intravenously every 2 weeks, continuing until either disease progression or unacceptable toxicity. The study used TCR beta sequencing and CyTOF to define a peripheral blood immune signature of response to PD-1 blockade in classical Hodgkin lymphoma.

Genomic DNA was extracted with the Qiagen DNeasy kit from unsorted PBMCs and from negatively selected CD4+ and CD8+ fractions. TCR beta CDR3 regions were subjected to amplification by immunoSEQ multiplex PCR with primers that anneal to V and J segments. Amplification bias was minimized using a synthetic immune receptor repertoire, and residual bias was removed computationally after sequencing. As for how the authors treated the data: Custom Python scripts were used to quantify repertoire diversity as the Shannon entropy index. Unsorted, CD4+ and CD8+ repertoires were analyzed separately, except in combined analyses where CD4+ and CD8+ sequences were merged in silico. A clone was considered expanded if an increase in frequency of at least 2-fold after treatment relative to C1D1 was found, and a pseudocount of 0.5 was applied to clones undetected at baseline. Clones with 0 or 1 copy at C1D1 were classified as singleton clones, and clones with 2 or more copies were classified as non-singleton clones. Clones expanded in unsorted samples were annotated as CD4+, CD8+ or unknown by matching protein sequences in sorted samples from the same patient. Wilcoxon tests on paired samples were used to test diversity changes from C1D1 to C4D1. In TCRdb, the immuneACCESS table is reduced to in-frame sequences with V and J assigned. These tables do not hold every clone; where another copy was compared, an unresolved V gene accounts for under half, and the others remain unexplained. V and J calls and clone size are given by that table; D and trimming were obtained from the DNA. In this sample the table shows roughly 52,000 clones, roughly nine tenths of which occur a single time. The biggest ten clones account for roughly 7.1% of the sample.

Read against the paper, the sample's time point label means: cycle 4 day 1 (C4D1), after five to seven weeks of nivolumab. Every trial patient had relapsed after autologous stem cell transplantation, and cohorts A, B and C differed in prior brentuximab vedotin exposure. The trial cohort was composed of 56 patients with relapsed/refractory classical Hodgkin lymphoma, for whom complete response, partial response or progressive disease was recorded as best overall response. In the multi-cohort phase II CheckMate 205 trial, trial patients received single-agent nivolumab. An independent review committee assessed best overall response by applying the 2007 International Working Group response criteria. Trial PBMCs were collected immediately before nivolumab initiation (C1D1) and during therapy at cycle 2 day 1 and cycle 4 day 1. Peripheral blood was collected in 8 mL Vacutainer Cell Preparation Tubes, from which PBMCs were isolated by centrifugation and then cryopreserved.

Study-wide findings and limitations: By C4D1, a significant rise was seen in CD4+ TCR diversity but not in CD8+ TCR diversity (p=0.0027 vs p=0.16), and the rise was most apparent among complete responders (p=0.02). Diversity was lower in patients who began nivolumab less than 1 year after ASCT, so these patients were left out of later analyses to avoid confounding by immune reconstitution. The study was limited to a single clinical trial cohort, and causes of repertoire differences, possibly disease activity or prior therapy, remained undefined. Trial patients with a complete response had baseline diversity similar to that of newly diagnosed patients, while partial responders and progressors had significantly lower diversity. Baseline TCR diversity was reported to be lower in newly diagnosed patients than in healthy donors and to be lower still in relapsed/refractory patients.

For this clone: It lacks a known antigen. No much larger clone exists at a distance of one base, and base qualities are not known.

Spanning cysteine to phenylalanine, the CDR3 consists of 10 amino acids. Only the CDR3 region is kept as DNA, spanning 30 bases read in frame from base 1. CDR1 and CDR2 are drawn from the germline V gene (reference sequence): DFQATT, SNEGSKA. V is pared back by 6 bases and J by 10 bases, with 10 bases lying between the germline termini. The chain is encoded by TRBV20-1 joined to TRBJ2-1; 5 matching bases give a weak D call of TRBD1. The receptor was derived from a human donor with classical Hodgkin lymphoma. Source: peripheral blood mononuclear cells (PBMCs), taken before the fourth cycle of nivolumab. The DNA sequence is given as TGCAGTGCACAGGACCCAGAGCAGTTCTTC. Translation gives CSAQDPEQFF.